This T cell receptor beta chain was observed in a study of cytomegalovirus exposure and HLA in healthy donors. Germline assignment: CDR1 MNHEY and CDR2 SVGAGI. Trimming cost V 5 bases and J 1 base; bases outside gene matches: 8. This CDR3 comprises 15 residues. Amplification used 60 Vbeta primers and 13 Jbeta primers. TCRdb's copy holds only in-frame clones and misses some; the assay was immunoSEQ multiplex PCR. The data hold about 160,000 clones, with over 70% observed a single time. This chain uses TRBV6-5 with TRBJ2-7, with TRBD1 identical over 7 bases. Sequenced material: PBMCs. The clonotype comes from a man aged 18 to 30 in good health and CMV-seropositive. The CDR3 region has the DNA TGTGCCAGCAGTCCTCAGGGACAGACATCCTACGAGCAGTACTTC. Translating gives CASSPQGQTSYEQYF.